This T cell receptor (beta chain) was sequenced for a study of cytomegalovirus exposure and HLA in healthy donors (TCRdb year 2017). In the study overall: An earlier analysis of approximately 550 of the donors reported about 290 Gb of sequence data and some 120 million unique TCR beta sequences from about 200 million T cells. Roughly 300 gigabases of sequencing data and 70 million to 95 million unique TCR sequences made up an early release that covered around 640 HLA-typed donors. Of the roughly 390 genotyped donors, approximately 80% fell in the genetic ancestry cluster associated with self-reported Caucasian donors. The aim of the study was to test whether cataloging public T cell receptors could identify signatures of past pathogen exposure. The study profiled the T cell repertoires of about 720 subjects by immunosequencing and related them to cytomegalovirus serostatus. Along with the approximately 650-subject first cohort, a separate validation cohort of over 90 different subjects was used. To predict cytomegalovirus infection status, the study brought together high-throughput TCR immunosequencing, statistical association of individual TCRs with disease status, and machine learning. In a later analysis, previously published TCR beta repertoires from 670 or so donors were re-analyzed and high-resolution HLA genotyping was added so that TCR occurrence patterns could be studied. The later analysis used no new phenotypic data to find candidate immune exposures, relying instead on TCR beta sequences and their occurrence across donors. To decide whether each TCR beta V gene segment behaved as functional or pseudogenic, an earlier analysis of approximately 620 of the donors relied on high-throughput TCR beta sequencing. Donor age, sex, ethnicity and CMV serostatus were compiled alongside the repertoire data. In a later genetic analysis, genome-wide SNP genotypes for about 65% of the roughly 670 donors were used, and that subset was treated as a discovery cohort. Every repertoire in the discovery cohort had been generated on one and the same sequencing platform. HLA typing covered class I and class II loci at four-digit resolution. Typing coverage differed by locus: A, B, C, DRB1 and DQB1 were typed in roughly 629-640 donors, DQA1 in approximately 520, DPA1 in nearly 610, and DPB1 in 450 to 480. Four or five DR-DQ haplotypes were treated as single units for association and clustering because of strong linkage in the cohort. Across about 380 genotyped donors of the cohort, an average of roughly 230,000 unique TCR beta nucleotide sequences per donor were sequenced, and 15% to 20% of those sequences were non-productive. Beyond this particular receptor, the publication reports: Compared with equally common non-associated chains, HLA-associated TCR beta chains in a later analysis were more clonally expanded and had lower generation probabilities. A further reported finding was that TCR beta sequences accurately predicted the HLA-A and HLA-B alleles for most subjects in the first cohort. In vitro tests confirmed that a few of the cytomegalovirus-associated TCR beta chains recognize cytomegalovirus antigens. The classifier was reported to diagnose cytomegalovirus status with high specificity and sensitivity in both the original and validation cohorts. Because HLA typing was unavailable for some donors at each locus, only the typed subset was used in association tests. The authors suggested that the approach could potentially be extended to other disease states and immunological phenotypes. A later analysis found that most CMV-associated TCR beta chains appeared HLA-restricted, with HLA associations seemingly driven largely by CMV exposure. According to a later analysis, TCR association rates differed among HLA loci, with DRB1 alleles showing the most associated TCRs and HLA-C alleles showing the fewest. Strong co-occurrence of HLA alleles, especially DR and DQ, made assigning TCR associations to individual alleles difficult. At a false discovery rate of 0.05, a later analysis linked around 15,000 TCR beta sequences to specific HLA alleles. The presence/absence analyses assumed that sequencing depth was roughly uniform across donors, and that assumption may not be true. In a later genetic analysis, a missense DCLRE1C variant was associated with V-gene and J-gene trimming of TCR beta chains, and the association was replicated in an independent cohort. The study listed approximately 160 TCR beta chains as associated with cytomegalovirus. A group of highly shared sequence variants was considered likely to be a technical artifact of the sequencing pipeline. In this cohort, only TCR beta chains were sequenced, and detectable features were limited by the absence of alpha or paired-chain data. Broadly in line with IMGT annotations, most TCR beta V segments showed up in productive rearrangements about 87% or about 30% of the time in an earlier analysis of 450 to 750 of the donors. The earlier analysis of fewer than 750 of the donors excluded around 17 rarely observed V segments, including chromosome 9 orphons, because counts were too low. Because the 87-base-pair reads could not distinguish some IMGT-functional V segments, including TRBV6-2 and TRBV6-3, those segments were excluded. Several of the top co-occurrence clusters appeared to be linked to parvovirus B19, influenza, CMV and Epstein-Barr virus, according to a later analysis. Linkage disequilibrium might explain the correlated functional status among segregating V segments, but an unknown experimental factor could not be ruled out. For the cohort, immune exposure information was limited to CMV serostatus. Compared with the roughly 710-donor mean, donors in an Asian-associated ancestry cluster had fewer N-insertions in productive TCRs, according to a later genetic analysis. Most TCR sequences were seen in very few donors, while some public TCRs were found in many individuals.

In total, just over 650 healthy bone marrow donors made up the cohort. At the time of sampling, every cohort member was nominally healthy, though immune exposures that went unrecorded were likely present. The donor was CMV seronegative and belonged to the group of 320 or so seronegative cohort members. A peripheral blood sample was collected from each donor, and TCR beta sequencing was performed on peripheral blood mononuclear cells. The Qiagen DNeasy Blood Extraction Kit was used to extract genomic DNA from the blood cell samples. As to this clone: This clone's antigen is unknown. No much larger clonotype is one base removed from it; base qualities were not supplied.

Libraries were constructed by the immunoSEQ multiplex PCR assay. For the multiplex PCR, a mixture combining 60 forward primers for TCR Vbeta segments and 13 reverse primers for TCR Jbeta segments was used. The CDR3 region of rearranged TCR beta genes was amplified from genomic DNA with a multiplex PCR assay. On the Illumina HiSeq System, the amplified TCR beta libraries were sequenced as 87-base-pair reads. The study's own analysis went as follows. In a later analysis, 77 million or so unique TCR beta chains were counted across the 650 to 700 repertoires, and roughly 10 million of these chains were shared by at least two donors. A nearest-neighbor algorithm error-corrected the raw reads and collapsed the reads into unique sequences, merging closely related sequences to remove PCR and sequencing errors. To assign V, D and J gene segments, CDR3 sequences were aligned to IMGT reference sequences. For a sequence to be retained, a match of at least six nucleotides was required to both a V gene segment and a J gene segment. Rearrangements were classified as productive when the CDR3 lacked stop codons and remained in frame with V and J, and all other rearrangements were classified as non-productive. CDR3 was defined by IMGT convention, running from the second conserved V-encoded cysteine to the conserved J-encoded phenylalanine. In an earlier analysis of roughly 580 of the donors, sequences lacking an unambiguous match to a single V gene segment were excluded. In an earlier analysis of approximately 550 of the donors, V segments were called functional above 56.7% productive rearrangements and were called segregating when the between-donor standard deviation exceeded 5%. To diagnose cytomegalovirus status from the catalog of TCR beta chain sequences, a statistical classification framework was built. In a later analysis, V and J genes were assigned by comparing TCR nucleotide sequences against IMGT/GENE-DB human TR gene sequences. Using the TCRdist pipeline, a later analysis assigned CDR3 sequences along with most-parsimonious VDJ recombination scenarios. In a later analysis, every TCR beta chain was defined by the combination of its CDR3 amino acid sequence and its V-gene family, and reads without a unique V-gene family were dropped. As a way to deal with suspected cross-contamination and a sequencing artifact, a later analysis dropped hundreds of nucleotide sequences that were highly shared and had low generation probability. A later analysis calculated a clonal expansion index for each public chain from normalized within-repertoire ranks of inferred template counts. Generation probabilities in a later analysis came from a VDJ recombination model fitted to out-of-frame rearrangements, and those results were checked against IGoR. In a later analysis, hypergeometric tests were used to score TCR-TCR, TCR-HLA and TCR-CMV co-occurrence, with a repertoire-size bias correction applied to TCR pairs. A later analysis estimated false discovery rates by permuting HLA or CMV assignments 20 times. In a later analysis, co-occurring TCRs were grouped with DBSCAN, and TCRdist sequence similarity was added when clustering was performed within HLA-allele-positive subsets. Repertoires with fewer than 30,000 or more than 120,000 public chains, plus five repertoires with anomalous nucleotide sharing, were excluded from co-occurrence clustering. TCRdb provides this immuneACCESS table in a form limited to in-frame rearrangements. Some clones are lacking; in checked studies, under half of them reflect an unresolved V gene, and why the rest are absent is not known. V and J calls and clone size are as listed in that table; D and trimming were resolved from the DNA. Across this sample there are about 160,000 clones, with 84% seen only once. 1.5% to 2% of the sample comes from the top ten.

V was cut back by 4 bases and J by 0 bases, leaving a gap of 15 bases between them. Its CDR3 holds 15 amino acids, cysteine through phenylalanine. The entry retains the CDR3 DNA only, 45 bases that are in frame from base 1. For CDR1 and CDR2, the germline V gene lists SQVTM and ANQGSEA. The clonotype comes from a man aged 18 to 30 in good health and CMV-seronegative. The source material was PBMCs. The rearrangement joined TRBV29-1 to TRBJ1-1; TRBD1 is a possible D gene, resting on 5 matching bases. The sequenced DNA is TGCAGCGTTGTATCGGCAGGGTGGATGAACACTGAAGCTTTCTTT. Translated, it gives CSVVSAGWMNTEAFF.